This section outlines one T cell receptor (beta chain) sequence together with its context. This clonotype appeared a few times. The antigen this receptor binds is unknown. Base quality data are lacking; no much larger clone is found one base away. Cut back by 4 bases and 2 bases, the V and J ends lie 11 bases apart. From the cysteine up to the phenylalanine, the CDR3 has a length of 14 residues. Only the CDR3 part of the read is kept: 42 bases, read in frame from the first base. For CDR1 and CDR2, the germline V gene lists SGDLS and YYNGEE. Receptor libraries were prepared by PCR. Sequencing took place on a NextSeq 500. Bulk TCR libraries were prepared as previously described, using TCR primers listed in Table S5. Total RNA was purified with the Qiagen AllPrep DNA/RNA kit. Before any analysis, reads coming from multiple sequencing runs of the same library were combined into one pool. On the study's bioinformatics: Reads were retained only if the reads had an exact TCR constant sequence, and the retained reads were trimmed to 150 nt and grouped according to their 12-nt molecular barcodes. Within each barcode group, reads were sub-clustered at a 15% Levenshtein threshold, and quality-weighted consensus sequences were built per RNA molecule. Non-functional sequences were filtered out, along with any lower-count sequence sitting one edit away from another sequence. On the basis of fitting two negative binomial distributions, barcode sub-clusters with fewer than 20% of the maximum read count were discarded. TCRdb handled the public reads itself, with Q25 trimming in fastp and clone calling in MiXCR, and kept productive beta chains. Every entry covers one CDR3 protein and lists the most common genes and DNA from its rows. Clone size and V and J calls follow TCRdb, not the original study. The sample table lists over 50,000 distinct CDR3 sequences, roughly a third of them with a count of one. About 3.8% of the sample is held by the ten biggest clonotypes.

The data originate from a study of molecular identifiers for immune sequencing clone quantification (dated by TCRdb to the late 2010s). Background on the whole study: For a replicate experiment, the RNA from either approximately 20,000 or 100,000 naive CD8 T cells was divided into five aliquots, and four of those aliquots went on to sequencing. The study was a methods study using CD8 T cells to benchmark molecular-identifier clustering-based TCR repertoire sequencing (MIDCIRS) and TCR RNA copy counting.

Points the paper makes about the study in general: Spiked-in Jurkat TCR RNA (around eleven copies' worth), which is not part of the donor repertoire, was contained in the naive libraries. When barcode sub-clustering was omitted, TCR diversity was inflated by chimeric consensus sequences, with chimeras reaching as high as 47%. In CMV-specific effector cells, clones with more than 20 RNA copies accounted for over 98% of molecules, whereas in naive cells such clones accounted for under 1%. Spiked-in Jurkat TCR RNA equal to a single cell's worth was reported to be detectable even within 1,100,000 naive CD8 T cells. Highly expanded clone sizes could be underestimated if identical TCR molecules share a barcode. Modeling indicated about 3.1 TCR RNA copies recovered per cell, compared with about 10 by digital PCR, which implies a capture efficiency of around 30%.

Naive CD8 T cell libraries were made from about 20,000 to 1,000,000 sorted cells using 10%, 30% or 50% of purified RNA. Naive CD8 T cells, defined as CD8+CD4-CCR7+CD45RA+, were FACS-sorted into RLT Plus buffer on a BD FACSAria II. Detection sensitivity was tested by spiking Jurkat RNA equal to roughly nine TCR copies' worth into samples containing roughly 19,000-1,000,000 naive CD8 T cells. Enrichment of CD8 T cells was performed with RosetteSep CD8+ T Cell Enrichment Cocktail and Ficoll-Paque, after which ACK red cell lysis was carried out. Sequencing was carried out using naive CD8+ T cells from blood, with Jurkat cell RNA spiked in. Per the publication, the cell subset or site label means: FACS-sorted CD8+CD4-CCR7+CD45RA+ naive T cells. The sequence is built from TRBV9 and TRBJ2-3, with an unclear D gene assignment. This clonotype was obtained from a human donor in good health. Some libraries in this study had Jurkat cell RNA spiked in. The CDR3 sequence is CASSPLRSTDTQYF. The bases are TGTGCCAGCAGCCCCCTACGATCCACAGATACGCAGTATTTT.